This is a list of T cell receptor beta chains from one sample in a study of regulatory T cells in long-lasting Graves disease. TCRdb ran MiXCR on the multiplex PCR reads and lists one entry per CDR3 protein. The sample has roughly 420,000 distinct CDR3 sequences; roughly 15% are singletons. These data are also associated with another study on T cells in Graves' hyperthyroidism and ophthalmopathy.

Source: peripheral blood mononuclear cells (PBMCs), taken at new diagnosis, from a patient treated with antithyroid drugs. These receptors came from a woman aged 30 to 39 with Graves disease. The CDR3 runs from the conserved cysteine through the conserved F or W. The D gene is left open where the match is weak. Clone size is given for some rows only: seen once, a few or many times, or a class if the clone is expanded.

TRBV5-1	many	TRBJ1-2	.	TGCGCCAGCAGCTTGGAGTTGCGGGAGAAGGGTGGCTACACCTTC	CASSLELREKGGYTF
TRBV24-1	many	TRBJ2-1	.	TGTGCCACCAGTGATTTCCGGGCGAGATTCAATGAGCAGTTCTTC	CATSDFRARFNEQFF
TRBV6-1	many	TRBJ2-5	.	TGTGCCAGCTCCCAAGGCGAAGGCAGGGCGAGGACCCAGTACTTC	CASSQGEGRARTQYF
TRBV7-8	many	TRBJ1-4	TRBD1	TGTGCCAGCAGCTTAGATAGCGACAGGGGTGAAAAACTGTTTTTT	CASSLDSDRGEKLFF
TRBV27	.	TRBJ1-2	TRBD1	TGTGCCAGCAGTTTATACGCCGGGACAGGGGGCGCTTTGGGCTATGGCTACACCTTC	CASSLYAGTGGALGYGYTF
TRBV28	many	TRBJ1-1	.	TGTGCCAGCAGTTTCCCCTCCGGGACCACAGCTGAAGCTTTCTTT	CASSFPSGTTAEAFF
TRBV7-6	many	TRBJ2-3	TRBD2	TGTGCCAGCAGCTCCGAACTAGCGGGAGCAGATACGCAGTATTTT	CASSSELAGADTQYF
TRBV6-2/TRBV6-3	many	TRBJ2-1	TRBD2	TGTGCCAGCAGTTATAGAGGACTAGCGAGGGGGGATGAGCAGTTCTTC	CASSYRGLARGDEQFF
TRBV20-1	many	TRBJ1-1	.	TGCAGTGCTAGTCCAGGAGCGAACACTGAAGCTTTCTTT	CSASPGANTEAFF
TRBV20-1	many	TRBJ2-5	.	TGCAGTGCTCCCCGACAGCAAGAGACCCAGTACTTC	CSAPRQQETQYF
TRBV29-1	few	TRBJ2-2	TRBD1	TGCAGCGTTGGTGACAGGGCGGGCGGGGAGCTGTTTTTT	CSVGDRAGGELFF
TRBV6-2/TRBV6-3	few	TRBJ2-1	TRBD2	TGTGCCAGCAGAACTCCGGGACTAGCGGGAGAGAGTGAGCAGTTCTTC	CASRTPGLAGESEQFF